Shown below are 17 T cell receptor beta chains from a single sample sequenced in a study of blood T cell repertoires in COVID-19. Produced via immunoSEQ multiplex PCR; TCRdb's table is partial and in-frame only. The table lists tens of thousands of clones, around 74% of them singletons. Sequencing was done on a sample of peripheral blood. Receptors originate from a man between 65 and 85 years old with COVID-19, enrolled during active disease.

The chain links TRBV6-5 to TRBJ2-2; the D gene is possibly TRBD2 (6 bases). The V end was cut by 0 bases, the J end by 4 bases, with 12 bases between. Per germline, CDR1 MNHEY and CDR2 SVGAGI. The CDR3 is 16 residues long. The CDR3 here is CASSYSHGSFTGELFF. CDR3 DNA sequence: TGTGCCAGCAGTTACTCTCACGGGAGTTTCACCGGGGAGCTGTTTTTT.

This clone was observed a single time. The chain recombines TRBV10-3 with TRBJ1-2; D unclear. CDR3 length equals 13 residues. Trimming removed 0 bases at V and 8 bases at J, with 10 bases between. Per germline, CDR1 ENHRY and CDR2 SYGVKD. The CDR3 protein is CAISESPEGGYTF. The CDR3 bases are TGTGCCATCAGTGAGTCCCCGGAGGGCGGCTACACCTTC.

This clone is a singleton in its sample. The chain links TRBV7-2 to TRBJ2-1; 9 bases agree with TRBD2. V lost 6 bases to trimming and J lost 6 bases; unmatched junction nucleotides: 9. There are 15 residues in the CDR3. Germline V gene sequence: CDR1 SGHTA, CDR2 FQGNSA. CDR3 in amino acids: CASRPGLAPTNEQFF. In nucleotides, the CDR3 is TGTGCCAGCAGACCGGGACTAGCCCCTACCAATGAGCAGTTCTTC.

V gene TRBV29-1 combines with J gene TRBJ2-7, with TRBD2 matching over 7 bases. Trimming removed 7 bases from V and 2 bases from J; junction bases left unmatched: 5. CDR1 is SQVTM, CDR2 ANQGSEA, per germline. The CDR3 is 12 amino acids. In nucleotides, the CDR3 is TGCAGCGCGAGACTAGCAACCTACGAGCAGTACTTC. Its translation: CSARLATYEQYF.

V usage is TRBV4-2 and J usage is TRBJ1-2, with D tentatively TRBD1 (6 bases). With 9 bases removed from V and 4 bases from J, the gap between germline ends came to 27 bases. The CDR3 totals 17 residues. The germline CDR1 and CDR2 sequences are LGHNA and YNFKEQ. CDR3 DNA sequence: TGTGCCAGTTGGGAGGGGGGCGCCGGCCAACCCGCCTATGGCTACACCTTC. This translates into CASWEGGAGQPAYGYTF.

J is TRBJ1-2 and V is TRBV7-2, with D tentatively TRBD1 (5 bases). Germline V CDR1 and CDR2: SGHTA, FQGNSA. V was cut by 1 base and J by 2 bases, with 8 bases left in between. The CDR3 has 14 residues. This CDR3 reads CASSLGGTNYGYTF. CDR3 DNA: TGTGCCAGCAGCTTAGGCGGGACCAACTATGGCTACACCTTC.

In DNA form, the CDR3 reads TGCGCCAGCAGCTTGGTACGGGAGGGGGACAATGAGCAGTTCTTC. As protein: CASSLVREGDNEQFF. This chain uses TRBV5-1 with TRBJ2-1; 8 nucleotides align to TRBD2. Germline lookup yields CDR1 SGHRS and CDR2 YFSETQ. The CDR3 totals 15 residues. The junction had 4 bases not matched to a gene; V was cut back by 0 bases and J by 5 bases.

V is TRBV27 and J is TRBJ2-1, with 9 positions matching TRBD2. After removal of 6 bases from V and 2 bases from J, the junction contained 5 bases not matched to a gene. CDR3 length: 15 amino acids. Germline CDR1 is MNHEY and CDR2 is SMNVEV (reference sequence). DNA for the CDR3: TGTGCCAGCAGGACGGCGGGAGGGCCCTACAATGAGCAGTTCTTC. The encoded protein is CASRTAGGPYNEQFF.

The chain carries TRBV6-5 and TRBJ2-5; 7 bases are a match to TRBD1. The ends lost 7 bases at V and 3 bases at J; junction bases unmatched: 8. Germline CDR1 MNHEY, CDR2 SVGAGI. The length of the CDR3 is 14 residues. The CDR3 here is CASTGQLIKETQYF. The CDR3 region has the DNA TGTGCCAGCACGGGACAGTTGATTAAAGAGACCCAGTACTTC.

This rearrangement joins TRBV30 to TRBJ2-5; the match to TRBD2 covers 8 bases. With 4 bases clipped from V and 5 bases from J, the junction kept 3 bases outside the gene matches. The CDR3 spans 12 residues. Germline V CDR1 and CDR2: GTSNPN, SVGIG (reference sequence). The CDR3 DNA is TGTGCCTGGACGTCGGGGGGGGAGACCCAGTACTTC. This codes for CAWTSGGETQYF.

This chain links TRBV3-1 (or the pseudogene TRBV3-2) with TRBJ2-3; the match to TRBD1 covers 7 bases. The CDR3 contains 17 residues. CDR1 and CDR2 (germline): LGHDT, YNNKEL (reference sequence). V dropped 4 bases and J dropped 0; count of bases not matched to a gene: 10. In nucleotides, the CDR3 is TGTGCCAGCAGCCGACACCAGGGACAGCAAAGCACAGATACGCAGTATTTT. It specifies CASSRHQGQQSTDTQYF.

This chain uses TRBV11-3 with TRBJ2-1; 10 nucleotides line up with TRBD2. Germline values: CDR1 SGHNT, CDR2 YENEEA. Trimming removed 1 base from V and 4 bases from J; junction bases left unmatched: 4. This CDR3 region has 16 residues. CDR3 in DNA: TGTGCCAGCAGCTTAGCCGGGACTAGCGCTTACAATGAGCAGTTCTTC. Translation gives CASSLAGTSAYNEQFF.

V and J are TRBV19 and TRBJ2-1; D uncertain. The CDR3 sequence is 15 residues long. Trimming removed 3 bases at V and 0 bases at J, with 9 bases between. Germline loops: CDR1 LNHDA, CDR2 SQIVND (reference sequence). CDR3 protein: CASSIQVGSYNEQFF. The CDR3 DNA is TGTGCCAGTAGTATCCAGGTGGGCTCCTACAATGAGCAGTTCTTC.

CDR3 in amino acids: CASSPIGAGGLGYTF. DNA for the CDR3: TGTGCCAGTAGCCCTATCGGGGCAGGGGGATTGGGCTACACCTTC. V gene TRBV19 combines with J gene TRBJ1-2; 7 bases fit TRBD1. CDR1 is LNHDA, CDR2 SQIVND, per germline (reference sequence). V was clipped by 6 bases and J by 8 bases; unmatched bases: 15. This CDR3 contains 15 residues.

In its sample, this clone was seen once. V gene TRBV28 combines with J gene TRBJ2-7; 7 bases are shared with TRBD2. In germline, CDR1 is MDHEN, CDR2 SYDVKM. The CDR3 runs to 14 residues. Trimming at V came to 3 bases and at J to 4 bases, leaving 6 bases not matched to a gene. As DNA, the CDR3 is TGTGCCAGCAGTTTGGGGCTAGCGGATTACGAGCAGTACTTC. Protein product: CASSLGLADYEQYF.

This clone was observed a few times. The V and J genes are TRBV29-1 and TRBJ1-1, with D possibly TRBD1 on 5 matching bases. The length of the CDR3 is 13 residues. In germline, CDR1 is SQVTM, CDR2 ANQGSEA. V was pared by 4 bases and J by 1 base, with 10 bases between. DNA for the CDR3: TGCAGCGTTGTTCGACAGTCGAACACTGAAGCTTTCTTT. It translates to CSVVRQSNTEAFF.

The chain uses TRBV7-2 and TRBJ1-1; D is undetermined. This CDR3 is built from 14 residues. Germline assignment: CDR1 SGHTA and CDR2 FQGNSA. V was cut by 4 bases and J by 1 base, with 10 bases left in between. The CDR3 region is CASSYEAANTEAFF. In DNA form, the CDR3 reads TGTGCCAGCAGCTACGAGGCAGCGAACACTGAAGCTTTCTTT.